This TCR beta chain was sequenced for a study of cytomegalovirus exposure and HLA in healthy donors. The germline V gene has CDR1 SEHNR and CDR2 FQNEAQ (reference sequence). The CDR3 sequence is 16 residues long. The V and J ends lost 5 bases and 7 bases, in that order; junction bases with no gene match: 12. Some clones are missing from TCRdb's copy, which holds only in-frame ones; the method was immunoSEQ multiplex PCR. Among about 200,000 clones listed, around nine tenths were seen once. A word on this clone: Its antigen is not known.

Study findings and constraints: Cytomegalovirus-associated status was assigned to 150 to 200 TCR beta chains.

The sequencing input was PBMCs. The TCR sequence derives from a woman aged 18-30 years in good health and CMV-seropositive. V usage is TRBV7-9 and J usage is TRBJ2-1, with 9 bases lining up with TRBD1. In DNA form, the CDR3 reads TGTGCCAGCAGCCTAGGGGTATCGGACAGGGGAAATGAGCAGTTCTTC. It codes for CASSLGVSDRGNEQFF.